The 4 T cell receptor beta chains reported below all come from one sample, sequenced in a study of cytomegalovirus exposure and HLA in healthy donors. 13 Jbeta primers and 60 Vbeta primers were used for the PCR. The protocol was immunoSEQ multiplex PCR, while the TCRdb copy is restricted to in-frame clones and leaves out a portion. The table shows roughly 120,000 clones, with about 80% occurring only once. What was sequenced was PBMCs. The receptor source for this set is a man aged 35 to 55 in good health and CMV-seronegative.

This rearrangement joins TRBV5-8 to TRBJ1-1, with D unresolved. Trimming pared 6 bases from V and 0 bases from J, leaving 12 bases between. The CDR3 contains 14 residues. Germline-derived CDR1 and CDR2 are SGHTS and YDEGEE. The CDR3 sequence: CASTRYFMNTEAFF. CDR3 DNA: TGTGCCAGCACGCGATATTTCATGAACACTGAAGCTTTCTTT.

This clone showed up just once. This chain uses TRBV28 with TRBJ2-6; no firm D call. Germline assignment: CDR1 MDHEN and CDR2 SYDVKM. Trimming pared 11 bases from V and 3 bases from J, leaving 5 bases between. The CDR3 spans 11 residues. This CDR3 is CASGGANVLTF. The DNA of the CDR3 is TGTGCCTCCGGTGGGGCCAACGTCCTGACTTTC. Supplemented by reference TRBV28 and TRBJ2-6, the full variable domain reads DVKVTQSSRYLVKRTGEKVFLECVQDMDHENMFWYRQDPGLGLRLIYFSYDVKMKEKGDIPEGYSVSREKKERFSLILESASTNQTSMYLCASGGANVLTFGAGSRLTVL.

This clone was observed a few times. The chain carries TRBV19 and TRBJ2-7, with a tentative D call TRBD2 (6 bases). The CDR3 is 14 residues long. V lost 10 bases and J 6 bases, leaving 22 bases between the germline ends. Per germline, CDR1 LNHDA and CDR2 SQIVND (reference sequence). The CDR3 spells CATRGTGESGEQYF. The CDR3 region has the DNA TGTGCCACCCGGGGGACGGGGGAAAGTGGCGAGCAGTACTTC.

This clone was recorded only once. Sequence at one end of the junction differs from germline and may be a read error. V usage is TRBV30 and J usage is TRBJ1-2, with D hard to call. CDR3 length equals 14 residues. Looked up from germline, CDR1 is GTSNPN and CDR2 is SVGIG (reference sequence). This CDR3 is CAGSGGSINYGYTF. In DNA form, the CDR3 reads TGTGCCGGGAGCGGAGGGTCAATAAACTATGGCTACACCTTC.